This record looks at one T cell receptor beta chain sequence and its context. What it recognizes is unknown. The CDR3 runs 15 residues. Germline V lookup: CDR1 GTSNPN, CDR2 SVGIG (reference sequence). V lost 3 bases, J lost 0 bases, and 12 bases lay in between. The sample comes from a study of lymphopenia after photon versus proton radiotherapy. General observations from the study: Oligoclonal CD8+ Temra expansion after nadir drove photon patients' diversity drop. Relative stability marked proton patients; photon patients lost diversity and naive cells.

Generated by immunoSEQ multiplex PCR, the TCRdb table keeps only in-frame clones and is missing some. The table has roughly 45,000 clones, 65% to 90% seen once. The chain carries TRBV30 and TRBJ1-3; D not certain. The sample here was peripheral blood, taken from a patient treated with photon-based radiotherapy. This TCR derives from a man aged 40-50 years with gastric cancer. The CDR3 here is CAWSALGISGNTIYF. In nucleotides, the CDR3 is TGTGCCTGGAGCGCCTTGGGTATCTCTGGAAACACCATATATTTT.